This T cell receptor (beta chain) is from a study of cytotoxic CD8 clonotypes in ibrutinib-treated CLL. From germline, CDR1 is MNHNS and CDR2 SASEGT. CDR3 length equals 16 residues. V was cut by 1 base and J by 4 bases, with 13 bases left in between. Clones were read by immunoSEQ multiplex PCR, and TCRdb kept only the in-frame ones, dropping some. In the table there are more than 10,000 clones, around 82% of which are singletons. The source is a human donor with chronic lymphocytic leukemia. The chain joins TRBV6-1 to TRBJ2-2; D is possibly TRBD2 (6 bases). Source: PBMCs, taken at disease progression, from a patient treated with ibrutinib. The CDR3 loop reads CASSEVGGLITGELFF. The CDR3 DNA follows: TGTGCCAGCAGTGAAGTTGGAGGGCTTATCACCGGGGAGCTGTTTTTT.